The clone carrying this TCR beta chain was seen a handful of times. This sample is part of a study of blood T cell repertoires in COVID-19. Turning to the study itself: Nucleic acid was either cDNA or gDNA, and it came from T cells, B-cell-depleted T cells, or PBMCs.

Authors' analysis steps: Researchers report that nucleated cell counts were estimated from reference gene primer amplification. Generated by immunoSEQ multiplex PCR, the TCRdb table keeps only in-frame clones and is missing some. V and J calls and clone size are those listed in that table; D and trimming were worked out from the DNA. The sample shows 250,000 to 400,000 clones, approximately 90% of them seen only once. CDR3 length equals 12 residues. V lost 8 bases and J 3 bases, leaving 7 bases between the germline ends. CDR1 and CDR2 from the germline V gene are SEHNR and FQNEAQ (reference sequence). Followed longitudinally, the Seattle patients had been enrolled during active infection.

Sequencing input: peripheral blood. The V and J genes are TRBV7-9 and TRBJ1-4; D gene unclear. This receptor was identified in a woman aged 25 to 39 with COVID-19, enrolled during active disease. CDR3 protein: CASRGSNEKLFF. CDR3 coding DNA: TGTGCCAGCCGAGGTTCTAATGAAAAACTGTTTTTT.